This TCR beta chain was captured by sequencing in a study of T cell responses to AZD1222 COVID-19 vaccine. Whole-study findings and limits: Among the donors, most were white British and more were female, and clonal diversity was possibly underestimated.

Method: immunoSEQ multiplex PCR; TCRdb's copy keeps in-frame clones and lacks some. This sample has tens of thousands of clones; around 90% occur once, and the top ten carry 5%. The CDR3 consists of 14 residues. Looked up from germline, CDR1 is SGHTA and CDR2 is FQGNSA. Trimming took off 5 bases at V and 0 bases at J, with 10 bases between the two ends. Comment on this clone: Its antigen is undetermined.

The source was peripheral blood, collected on day 0 of MenACWY control vaccination. J is TRBJ1-1 and V is TRBV7-2; D unresolved. The TCR sequence derives from an adult in good health. CDR3 in amino acids: CASSAGPMNTEAFF. CDR3 nucleotide sequence: TGTGCCAGCAGCGCGGGTCCTATGAACACTGAAGCTTTCTTT.